The source of this T cell receptor beta chain is a study of esophageal squamous cell carcinoma under preoperative chemotherapy. Turning to the study itself: Samples included peripheral blood T cells as well as tumor-infiltrating lymphocytes.

The time point here: before preoperative PTX-NDP chemotherapy. Findings and limits, study-wide: Chemotherapy was followed by significantly higher TCR diversity in peripheral T cells only, not tumor-infiltrating lymphocytes. After treatment, tumor-infiltrating lymphocytes apparently came partly from blood T cells.

In its sample, this clonotype was seen many times. The antigen is undetermined. TCRdb recomputed calls from the PCR reads with MiXCR, one row per CDR3 protein. The sample lists roughly 13,000 distinct CDR3 sequences; 45% to 60% were seen once. This TCR was sampled from a human donor with esophageal squamous cell carcinoma. The donor label of this sample is uncertain. Collection took place from a patient given preoperative chemotherapy.

CDR3 bases: TGTGCCAGCAGCTCGGACGGCGCGAACACCGGGGAGCTGTTTTTT. Residues: CASSSDGANTGELFF. V and J are TRBV11-3 and TRBJ2-2; D call uncertain. Per germline, CDR1 SGHNT and CDR2 YENEEA. This CDR3 contains 15 residues. Trimming removed 4 bases from V and 0 bases from J, with 9 bases in between.